This TCR beta chain was captured by sequencing in a study of T cell repertoires in cytomegalovirus infection. Whole-study context: A matching HLA type, together with CMV infection, was signaled by public TCR beta signatures. General study points: Dominating the ex vivo response were TCR beta clonotypes that were CMV-specific and HLA-C-restricted. Pooled public TCR beta family frequency picked out CMV carriers with the relevant HLA.

Points on this clonotype: The target antigen is unknown.

In TCRdb, the reads were re-called with MiXCR into one record per CDR3 protein. The sample includes 450,000 to 550,000 distinct CDR3 sequences, about 15% of them seen just once. Per the germline V gene, CDR1 is MNHEY and CDR2 is SVGAGI. This CDR3 is built from 14 residues. Trimming pared 8 bases from V and 6 bases from J, leaving 19 bases between. The source is a human donor in good health (CMV status not recorded). Some clones in this sample may be carry-over from other donors' samples. The specimen sequenced was CD8+ T cells from PBMCs. This chain uses TRBV6-5 with TRBJ1-1; a weak D match, TRBD1 (6 bases). CDR3: CASGVSGDLPEAFF. The CDR3 coding sequence is TGTGCCAGCGGAGTCTCAGGGGATCTACCTGAAGCTTTCTTT.